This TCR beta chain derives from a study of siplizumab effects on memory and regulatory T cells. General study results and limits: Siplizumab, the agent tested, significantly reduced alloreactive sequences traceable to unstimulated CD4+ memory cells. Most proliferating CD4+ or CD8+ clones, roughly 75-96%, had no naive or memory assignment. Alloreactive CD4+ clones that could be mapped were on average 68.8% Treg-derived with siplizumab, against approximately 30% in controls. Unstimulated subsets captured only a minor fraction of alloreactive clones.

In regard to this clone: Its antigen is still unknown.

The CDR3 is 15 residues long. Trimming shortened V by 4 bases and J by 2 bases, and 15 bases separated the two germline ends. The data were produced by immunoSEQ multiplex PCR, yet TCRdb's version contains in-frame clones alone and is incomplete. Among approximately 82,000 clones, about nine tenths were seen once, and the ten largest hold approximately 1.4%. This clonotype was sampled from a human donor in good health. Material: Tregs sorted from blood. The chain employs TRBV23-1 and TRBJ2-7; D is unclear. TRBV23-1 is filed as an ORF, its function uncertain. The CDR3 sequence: CASSLPGKAPYEQYF. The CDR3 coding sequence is TGCGCCAGCAGTCTTCCTGGGAAGGCCCCCTACGAGCAGTACTTC.